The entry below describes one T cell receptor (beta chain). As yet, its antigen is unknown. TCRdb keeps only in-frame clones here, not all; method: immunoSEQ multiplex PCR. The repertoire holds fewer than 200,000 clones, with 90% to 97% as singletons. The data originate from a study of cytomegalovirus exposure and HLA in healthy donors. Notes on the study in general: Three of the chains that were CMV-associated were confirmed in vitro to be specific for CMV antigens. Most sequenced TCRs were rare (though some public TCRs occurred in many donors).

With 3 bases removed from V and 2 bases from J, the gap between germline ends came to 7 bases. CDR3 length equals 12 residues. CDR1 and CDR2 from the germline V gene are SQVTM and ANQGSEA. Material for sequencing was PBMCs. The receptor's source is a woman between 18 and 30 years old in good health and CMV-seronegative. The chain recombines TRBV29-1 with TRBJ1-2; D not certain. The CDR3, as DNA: TGCAGCGTTGATGGAGGGAACTATGGCTACACCTTC. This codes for CSVDGGNYGYTF. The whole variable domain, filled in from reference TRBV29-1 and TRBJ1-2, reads SAVISQKPSRDICQRGTSLTIQCQVDSQVTMMFWYRQQPGQSLTLIATANQGSEATYESGFVIDKFPISRPNLTFSTLTVSNMSPEDSSIYLCSVDGGNYGYTFGSGTRLTVV.